A single sample is the source of the 9 T cell receptor beta chains below, sequenced in a study of blood T cells in healthy people across ages. Primed by a sample-barcoded 5' primer and a J-beta primer mix, a second PCR proceeded for about 7 to 11 cycles. TCRdb analysed the 5' RACE reads with MiXCR anew, one entry per CDR3 protein. The table lists about a million distinct CDR3 sequences, roughly two fifths of them singletons. Sequences were obtained from blood. These receptors were taken from a man younger than 30 in good health.

The sample holds a few counts of this clonotype. The J gene is TRBJ1-5, the V gene TRBV20-1; 10 bases fit TRBD1. Germline V gives CDR1 DFQATT, CDR2 SNEGSKA (reference sequence). V trimming: 1 base; J trimming: 5 bases; junction bases outside the gene matches: 2. The CDR3 has 14 amino acids. Written as DNA, the CDR3 is TGCAGTGCTAGAGTCGGGACAGGGGATCAGCCCCAGCATTTT. The encoded protein is CSARVGTGDQPQHF.

In the case of this clonotype: One end of the junction does not line up with germline, which may come from a read error. V gene TRBV20-1 combines with J gene TRBJ1-6; no firm D call. Germline loops: CDR1 DFQATT, CDR2 SNEGSKA (reference sequence). This CDR3 is 17 amino acids long. The CDR3 nucleotides read TGCAGTGCTAGAAAAGGTTCGAGTGGATCCTATAATTCACCCCCCCACTTT. Protein: CSARKGSSGSYNSPPHF.

This clonotype came up many times. At one boundary the junction diverges from the germline segment, which might be a read error. The chain employs TRBV5-1 and TRBJ2-7, with a tentative D call TRBD1 (5 bases). Germline CDR1 SGHRS, CDR2 YFSETQ. The CDR3 consists of 11 residues. This CDR3 is CASSLGDEQYF. In nucleotides, the CDR3 is TGTGCCAGCAGTCTAGGGGACGAGCAGTACTTC.

This sequence joins TRBV20-1 and TRBJ1-1; D ambiguous. CDR1 and CDR2 (germline): DFQATT, SNEGSKA (reference sequence). V lost 6 bases, J lost 4 bases, and 12 bases lay in between. There are 12 residues in the CDR3. The CDR3 sequence is CSAPREGTEAFF. In nucleotides, the CDR3 is TGCAGTGCACCTCGGGAGGGCACTGAAGCTTTCTTT.

This clonotype was detected only once. The V gene is TRBV18, the J gene TRBJ2-1, with D possibly TRBD2 on 5 matching bases. Germline values: CDR1 KGHSH, CDR2 LQKENI. V was clipped by 3 bases and J by 10 bases, with 13 bases between them. There are 13 residues in the CDR3. CDR3 protein: CASSPAPGVEQFF. CDR3 nucleotides: TGTGCCAGCTCACCGGCCCCCGGGGTAGAGCAGTTCTTC.

This clonotype showed up just a few times. This chain uses TRBV7-2 with TRBJ2-3; tentative D call: TRBD1 (6 bases). Per germline, CDR1 SGHTA and CDR2 FQGNSA. The CDR3 has 15 amino acids. V was clipped by 2 bases and J by 3 bases, with 12 bases between them. The CDR3 nucleotides are TGTGCCAGCAGCTTAAATCCAGGGGTAACAGATACGCAGTATTTT. Residues: CASSLNPGVTDTQYF.

The V gene is TRBV11-2, the J gene TRBJ1-2; D perhaps matches TRBD1 (6 bases). The CDR3 has 17 amino acids. Trimming took 3 bases from V and 1 from J, leaving 18 bases between them. Germline CDR1 is SGHAT and CDR2 is FQNNGV. CDR3 nucleotide sequence: TGTGCCAGCAGCTTCGATAAGGAGGACAGTCGTAACTATGGCTACACCTTC. Its translation is CASSFDKEDSRNYGYTF.

This clonotype was observed once. One end of the junction is discordant with germline, which a read error may explain. The J gene is TRBJ2-1, the V gene TRBV4-2, with a possible D match to TRBD1 (5 bases). Germline values: CDR1 LGHNA, CDR2 YNFKEQ. This CDR3 region has 15 residues. The CDR3 region is CANSQEIQGYNEQFF. The CDR3 bases are TGTGCCAACAGCCAAGAGATCCAGGGTTACAATGAGCAGTTCTTC.

In this sample, this clonotype turned up a few times. The chain couples TRBV11-2 to TRBJ2-3, with D perhaps assigned TRBD1 or TRBD2 (6 bases each). Trimming took off 8 bases at V and 5 bases at J, with 11 bases between the two ends. CDR1 and CDR2 from the germline V gene are SGHAT and FQNNGV. The CDR3 is made up of 12 amino acids. This chain's CDR3 is CASHGGGDTQYF. CDR3 DNA sequence: TGTGCCAGCCACGGGGGCGGAGATACGCAGTATTTT.